This TCR beta chain was documented in a study of shared clonotypes between healthy human individuals. The test was conducted at deep level. The material for each subset, its genomic DNA, was split evenly across several immunoSEQ plates. The authors ran unsorted PBMC replicate PCRs on around 320 ng DNA, 32,000 or so T cell genomes. Scientists sequenced DNA from unsorted PBMC on ten immunoSEQ deep assay plates. The method was immunoSEQ multiplex PCR; TCRdb's version includes in-frame clones alone and lacks a portion of them. The sample lists 450,000 or so clones; over 60% were seen once. This sequence was found in a woman between 35 and 50 years old in good health. Some clones in this sample may be carry-over from other donors' samples. Sequenced material: PBMCs.

CDR3 amino acids: CAWRQDNQPQHF. For the CDR3, the DNA is TGTGCCTGGAGACAGGACAATCAGCCCCAGCATTTT. V is TRBV30 and J is TRBJ1-5; D possibly corresponds to TRBD1 (5 bases). Per germline, CDR1 GTSNPN and CDR2 SVGIG (reference sequence). The CDR3 length is 12 residues. V gave up 3 bases and J gave up 3 bases, with 6 bases separating them.